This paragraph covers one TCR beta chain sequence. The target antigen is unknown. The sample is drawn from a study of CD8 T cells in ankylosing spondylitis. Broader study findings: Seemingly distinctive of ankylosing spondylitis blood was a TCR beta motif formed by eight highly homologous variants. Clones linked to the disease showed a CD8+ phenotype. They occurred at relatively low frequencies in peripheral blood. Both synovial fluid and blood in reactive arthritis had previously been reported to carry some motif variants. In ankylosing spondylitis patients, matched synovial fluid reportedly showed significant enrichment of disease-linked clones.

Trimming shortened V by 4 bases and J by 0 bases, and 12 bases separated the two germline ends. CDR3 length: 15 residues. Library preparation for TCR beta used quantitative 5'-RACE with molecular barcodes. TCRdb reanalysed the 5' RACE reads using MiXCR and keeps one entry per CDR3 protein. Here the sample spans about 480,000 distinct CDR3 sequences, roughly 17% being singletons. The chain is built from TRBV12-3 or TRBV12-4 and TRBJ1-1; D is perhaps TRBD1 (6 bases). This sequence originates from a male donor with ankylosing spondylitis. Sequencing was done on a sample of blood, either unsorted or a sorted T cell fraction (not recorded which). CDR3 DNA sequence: TGTGCCAGCAGTTATGGACAGCCGATGAACACTGAAGCTTTCTTT. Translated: CASSYGQPMNTEAFF.